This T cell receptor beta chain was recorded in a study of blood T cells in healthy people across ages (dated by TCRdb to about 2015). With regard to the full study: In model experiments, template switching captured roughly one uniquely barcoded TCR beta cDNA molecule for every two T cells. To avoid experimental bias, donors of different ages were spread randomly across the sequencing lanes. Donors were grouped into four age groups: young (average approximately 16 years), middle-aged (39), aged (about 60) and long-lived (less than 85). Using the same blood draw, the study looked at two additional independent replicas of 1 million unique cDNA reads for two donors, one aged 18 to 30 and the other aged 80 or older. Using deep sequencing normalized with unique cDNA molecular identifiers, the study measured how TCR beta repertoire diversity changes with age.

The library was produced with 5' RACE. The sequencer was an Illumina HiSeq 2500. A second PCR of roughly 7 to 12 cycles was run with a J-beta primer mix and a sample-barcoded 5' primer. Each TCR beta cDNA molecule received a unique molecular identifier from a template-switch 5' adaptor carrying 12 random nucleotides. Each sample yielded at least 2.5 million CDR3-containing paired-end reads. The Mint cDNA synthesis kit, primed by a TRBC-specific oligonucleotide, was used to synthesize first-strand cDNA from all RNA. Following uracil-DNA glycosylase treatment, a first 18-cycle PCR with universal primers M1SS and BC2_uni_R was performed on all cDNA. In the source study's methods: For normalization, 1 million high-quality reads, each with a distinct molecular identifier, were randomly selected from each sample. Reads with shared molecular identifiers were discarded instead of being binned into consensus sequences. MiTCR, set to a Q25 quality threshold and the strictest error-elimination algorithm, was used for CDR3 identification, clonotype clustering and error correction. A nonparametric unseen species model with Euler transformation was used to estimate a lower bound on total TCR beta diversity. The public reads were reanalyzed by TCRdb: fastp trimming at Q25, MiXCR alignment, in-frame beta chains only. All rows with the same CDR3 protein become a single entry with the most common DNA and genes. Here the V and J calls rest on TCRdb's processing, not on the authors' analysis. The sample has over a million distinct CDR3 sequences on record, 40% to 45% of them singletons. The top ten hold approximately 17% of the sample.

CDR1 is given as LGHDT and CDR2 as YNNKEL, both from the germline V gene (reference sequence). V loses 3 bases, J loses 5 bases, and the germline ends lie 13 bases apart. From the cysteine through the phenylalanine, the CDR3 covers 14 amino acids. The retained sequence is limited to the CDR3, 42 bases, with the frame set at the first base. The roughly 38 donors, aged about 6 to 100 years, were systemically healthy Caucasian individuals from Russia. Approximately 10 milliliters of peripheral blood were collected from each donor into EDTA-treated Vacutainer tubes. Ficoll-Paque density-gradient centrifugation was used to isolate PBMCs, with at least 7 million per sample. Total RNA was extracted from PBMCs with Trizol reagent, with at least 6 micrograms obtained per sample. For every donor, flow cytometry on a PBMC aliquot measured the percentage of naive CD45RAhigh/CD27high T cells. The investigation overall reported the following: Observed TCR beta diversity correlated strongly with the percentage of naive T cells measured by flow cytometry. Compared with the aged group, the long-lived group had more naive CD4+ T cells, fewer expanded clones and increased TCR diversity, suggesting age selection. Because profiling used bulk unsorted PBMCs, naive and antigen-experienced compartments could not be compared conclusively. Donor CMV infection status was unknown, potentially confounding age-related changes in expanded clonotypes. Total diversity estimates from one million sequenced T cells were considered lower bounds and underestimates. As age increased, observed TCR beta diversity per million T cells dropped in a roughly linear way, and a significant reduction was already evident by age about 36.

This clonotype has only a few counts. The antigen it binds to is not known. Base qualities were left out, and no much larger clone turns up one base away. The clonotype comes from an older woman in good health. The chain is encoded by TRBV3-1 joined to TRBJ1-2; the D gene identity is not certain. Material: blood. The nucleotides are TGTGCCAGCAGCCAGGGTGCGGATCTATATGGCTACACCTTC. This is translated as CASSQGADLYGYTF.